One and the same sample provided the 20 T cell receptor beta chains below, sequenced in a study of vaccination and CD4 T cells after COVID-19. Antigens for these TCRs are unknown. The study sequenced cultured CD4+ T cell DNA using the Oncomine TCR Beta short-read assay. Each CDR3 protein is one row after TCRdb ran MiXCR on the PCR reads. This table holds about 20,000 distinct CDR3 sequences, less than 45% found once. As to time point: late sampling 161 to 241 days after vaccination in a few convalescent patients. Treatment reported: approximately 10-day PBMC culture with coronavirus spike peptide pools or control peptides (ViraFEST assay). The starting material was CD4+ T cells from blood, cultured in vitro, obtained about 7 months after SARS-CoV-2 vaccination. These receptor sequences come from a human donor who had recovered from COVID-19.

The chain combines TRBV20-1 with TRBJ1-5, with TRBD1 identical over 8 bases. The CDR3 sequence is 13 residues long. In germline, CDR1 is DFQATT, CDR2 SNEGSKA (reference sequence). J lost 3 bases, V lost 6 bases, and 4 bases had no gene match. In DNA form, the CDR3 reads TGCAGTGCCCGGGACAGGAACAATCAGCCCCAGCATTTT. Protein sequence: CSARDRNNQPQHF.

The J gene is TRBJ1-1, the V gene TRBV20-1; 7 positions agree with TRBD1. CDR1 is DFQATT, CDR2 SNEGSKA, per germline (reference sequence). Trimming took 1 base from V and 2 from J; bases not matched to a gene: 10. CDR3 length equals 16 residues. The CDR3, as DNA: TGCAGTGCTAGAGCCCGACAGGGTGTCCCTAACACTGAAGCTTTCTTT. This sequence encodes CSARARQGVPNTEAFF.

CDR3 in amino acids: CASSPPDGTVPRTQYF. The CDR3, as DNA: TGTGCCAGCTCACCGCCCGACGGGACAGTCCCCCGGACCCAGTACTTC. The V and J genes are TRBV18 and TRBJ2-5, with TRBD1 identical over 7 bases. Germline assignment: CDR1 KGHSH and CDR2 LQKENI. The CDR3 has 16 residues. Trimming at V came to 3 bases and at J to 7 bases, leaving 14 bases not matched to a gene.

This chain uses TRBV7-2 with TRBJ1-1; D ambiguous. V shed 5 bases and J shed 0 bases, with 10 bases lying between them. The CDR3 consists of 14 residues. From germline, CDR1 is SGHTA and CDR2 FQGNSA. This chain's CDR3 is CASSKVGVNTEAFF. As DNA, the CDR3 is TGTGCCAGCAGCAAGGTCGGGGTGAACACTGAAGCTTTCTTT.

The chain joins TRBV20-1 to TRBJ2-3, with D unclear. Germline loops: CDR1 DFQATT, CDR2 SNEGSKA (reference sequence). Trimming shortened V by 5 bases and J by 2 bases, and 8 bases separated the two germline ends. The CDR3 runs 12 residues. CDR3 in amino acids: CSASPSTDTQYF. The CDR3, as DNA: TGCAGTGCTTCACCATCCACAGATACGCAGTATTTT.

The chain recombines TRBV9 with TRBJ2-3; tentatively, D is TRBD1 (5 bases). V lost 2 bases and J 2 bases, leaving 9 bases between the germline ends. CDR3 length equals 14 residues. The germline V gene encodes CDR1 SGDLS and CDR2 YYNGEE. The CDR3 sequence is CASSVDSSTDTQYF. The CDR3 nucleotides are TGTGCCAGCAGCGTTGACAGTTCCACAGATACGCAGTATTTT.

The chain recombines TRBV20-1 with TRBJ2-1; 12 nucleotides match TRBD2. After removal of 1 base from V and 10 bases from J, the junction contained 5 bases not matched to a gene. This CDR3 is built from 14 residues. From germline, CDR1 is DFQATT and CDR2 SNEGSKA (reference sequence). The CDR3 loop is CSARVLAGGREQFF. The CDR3 coding sequence is TGCAGTGCTAGAGTACTAGCGGGAGGTCGAGAGCAGTTCTTC.

The chain joins TRBV4-3 to TRBJ2-5; 11 bases map to TRBD2. From germline, CDR1 is LGHNA and CDR2 YSLEER. V shed 5 bases and J 3 bases; nucleotides not matched to a gene: 2. The CDR3 totals 14 residues. The CDR3 sequence is CASSSGLAEETQYF. The CDR3 DNA reads as TGCGCCAGCAGCTCGGGACTAGCGGAAGAGACCCAGTACTTC.

This clonotype appeared a few times. The chain joins TRBV6-5 to TRBJ1-1; 8 nucleotides match TRBD1. V lost 2 bases to trimming and J lost 3 bases; unmatched junction nucleotides: 5. In germline, CDR1 is MNHEY, CDR2 SVGAGI. This CDR3 has 15 amino acids. The DNA of the CDR3 is TGTGCCAGCAGTTACCAGGGGGCTCTGGACACTGAAGCTTTCTTT. Residues: CASSYQGALDTEAFF.

The chain combines TRBV7-6 with TRBJ2-5; D remains ambiguous. The CDR3 sequence is 15 residues long. V lost 2 bases and J 2 bases, leaving 12 bases between the germline ends. Germline V gene data show CDR1 as SGHVS and CDR2 as FNYEAQ. CDR3 sequence (DNA): TGTGCCAGCAGCTTACCCCCGACATCTCAAGAGACCCAGTACTTC. Residues: CASSLPPTSQETQYF.

This clonotype came up a few times. The genes are TRBV7-6 and TRBJ2-5; TRBD1 aligns across 7 bases. The CDR3 totals 17 residues. Unmatched junction bases numbered 16, after V lost 5 bases and J lost 4 bases. Germline CDR1 SGHVS, CDR2 FNYEAQ. The chain's CDR3 is CASSPATGPGGLETQYF. In DNA form, the CDR3 reads TGTGCCAGCAGCCCCGCCACGGGCCCAGGGGGATTAGAGACCCAGTACTTC.

V is TRBV4-1 and J is TRBJ1-2; D is unresolved. Germline lookup yields CDR1 MGHRA and CDR2 YSYEKL. The CDR3 is 14 residues long. V dropped 1 base and J dropped 4 bases, with 10 bases sitting between them. CDR3 in DNA: TGCGCCAGCAGCCAAGCGCACAGTATCTATGGCTACACCTTC. This codes for CASSQAHSIYGYTF.

By share of the sample, this clonotype is medium-sized. The rearrangement links TRBV12-3 or TRBV12-4 to TRBJ1-1; a weak D match, TRBD1 (6 bases). The CDR3 loop spans 14 amino acids. Trimming shortened V by 5 bases and J by 0 bases, and 10 bases separated the two germline ends. The CDR3 reads CASSRQGMNTEAFF. In DNA form, the CDR3 reads TGTGCCAGCAGTCGTCAGGGGATGAACACTGAAGCTTTCTTT.

In its sample, this clonotype was seen a few times. The CDR3 reads CASSYSGASYTEAFF. DNA of the CDR3: TGTGCCAGCAGTTACTCTGGGGCATCTTACACTGAAGCTTTCTTT. This chain joins TRBV6-5 and TRBJ1-1; D possibly corresponds to TRBD1 (5 bases). The germline V gene has CDR1 MNHEY and CDR2 SVGAGI. The V gene lost 0 bases and the J gene lost 3 bases, with 11 bases spanning the gap. This CDR3 has 15 residues.

This clonotype has a handful of counts. The chain links TRBV7-2 to TRBJ2-5, with a possible D match to TRBD2 (5 bases). V was cut by 7 bases and J by 4 bases, with 22 bases left in between. The germline CDR1 and CDR2 sequences are SGHTA and FQGNSA. The CDR3 length is 16 residues. CDR3 residues: CASTLRRLGVGETQYF. Here the CDR3 DNA reads TGTGCCAGCACTCTAAGGCGGCTCGGGGTCGGAGAGACCCAGTACTTC.

The rearrangement joins TRBV20-1 to TRBJ2-5; D unresolved. The CDR3 totals 14 residues. The V and J ends lost 0 bases and 5 bases respectively, with 13 bases between them. Germline CDR1 and CDR2: DFQATT and SNEGSKA (reference sequence). The CDR3 sequence: CSARDRSGVETQYF. In DNA form, the CDR3 reads TGCAGTGCTAGAGATCGTTCGGGCGTCGAGACCCAGTACTTC.

The J gene is TRBJ1-2, the V gene TRBV4-1, with 8 nucleotides matching TRBD1. CDR1 and CDR2 from the germline V gene are MGHRA and YSYEKL. The trim removed 4 bases at V and 12 bases at J, leaving 16 bases unmatched. This CDR3 has 15 residues. CDR3 sequence: CASSRLQGDKRFHTF. As DNA, the CDR3 is TGCGCCAGCAGCCGGCTACAGGGGGATAAGAGGTTTCACACCTTC.

This clonotype came up a few times. CDR3 residues: CASSLPGGTPLHF. The CDR3 DNA reads as TGTGCCAGTAGTCTCCCCGGGGGAACACCCCTCCACTTT. The chain links TRBV19 to TRBJ1-6, with D possibly matching TRBD1 (5 bases). CDR1 is LNHDA, CDR2 SQIVND, per germline (reference sequence). Trimming removed 5 bases at V and 11 bases at J, with 13 bases between. This CDR3 spans 13 amino acids.

The rearrangement links TRBV6-1 to TRBJ2-7; the D call may be TRBD1 or TRBD2 (5 bases each). In germline, CDR1 is MNHNS, CDR2 SASEGT. Trimming took off 8 bases at V and 2 bases at J, with 16 bases between the two ends. The CDR3 contains 14 residues. CDR3 region: CASGVQGGPYEQYF. DNA of the CDR3: TGTGCCAGCGGAGTCCAGGGCGGGCCCTACGAGCAGTACTTC.

V and J are TRBV20-1 and TRBJ2-1; 8 bases align to TRBD2. Germline lookup yields CDR1 DFQATT and CDR2 SNEGSKA (reference sequence). The CDR3 has 13 residues. Trimming at V came to 3 bases and at J to 10 bases, leaving 8 bases not matched to a gene. The CDR3 nucleotides read TGCAGTGCTAGCTGGCGGGAGGTCTCGGAGCAGTTCTTC. Amino acids: CSASWREVSEQFF.